This entry describes one T cell receptor beta chain. Antigen: not known. This sample stems from a study of cytomegalovirus exposure and HLA in healthy donors. The study, taken as a whole, reports: There were some V segments, including TRBV6-2 and TRBV6-3, excluded as indistinguishable. In vitro, a few CMV-associated chains proved specific for CMV antigens.

Vbeta (60) and Jbeta (13) primers were used in the PCR. Using immunoSEQ multiplex PCR, the repertoire was profiled, and TCRdb retains in-frame clones only, with some absent. Its table records approximately 82,000 clones. As for the donors, each was a healthy bone marrow donor. CDR3 length: 13 residues. The germline gives CDR1 MNHEY, CDR2 SVGAGI. The J gene is TRBJ2-5, the V gene TRBV6-5; no reliable D call. The closer fit of TRBJ2-7 to the DNA end suggests the J call may be wrong. What was sequenced was PBMCs. The receptor was isolated from a woman aged 55-75 years in good health and CMV-seronegative. This CDR3 reads CASSYYSAYEQYF. CDR3 nucleotide sequence: TGTGCCAGCAGTTACTACAGTGCTTACGAGCAGTACTTC.